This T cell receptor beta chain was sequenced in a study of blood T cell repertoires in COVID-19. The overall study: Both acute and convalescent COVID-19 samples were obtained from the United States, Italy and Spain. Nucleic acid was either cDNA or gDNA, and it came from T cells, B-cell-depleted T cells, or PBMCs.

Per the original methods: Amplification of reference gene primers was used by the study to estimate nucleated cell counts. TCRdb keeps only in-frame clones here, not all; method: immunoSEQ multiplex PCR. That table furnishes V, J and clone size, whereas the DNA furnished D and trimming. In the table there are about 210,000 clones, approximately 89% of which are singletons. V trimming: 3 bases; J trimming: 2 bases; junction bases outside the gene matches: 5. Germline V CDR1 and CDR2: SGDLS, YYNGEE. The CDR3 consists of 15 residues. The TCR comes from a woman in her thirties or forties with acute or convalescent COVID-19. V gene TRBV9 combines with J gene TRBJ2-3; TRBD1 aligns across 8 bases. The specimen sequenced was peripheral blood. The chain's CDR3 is CASSAGTGDTDTQYF. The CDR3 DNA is TGTGCCAGCAGCGCCGGGACAGGAGACACAGATACGCAGTATTTT.